The 27 T cell receptor beta chains reported below all come from one sample, sequenced in a study of blood T cell repertoires in COVID-19 (dated by TCRdb to the early 2020s). The method was the immunoSEQ multiplex PCR assay. Imported from immuneACCESS, the table was reduced by TCRdb to in-frame sequences with V and J called. These copies leave out some clones; in studies compared against another copy, an unresolved V gene accounts for under half, and the cause of the remainder is not known. The sample table lists over 100,000 clones, roughly 91% of them with a count of one. The ten largest clones add up to about a fifth of the sample. The sequencing input was peripheral blood. Every receptor here comes from a human donor with acute or convalescent COVID-19. The donor label of this sample is uncertain.

The chain has TRBV7-2 and TRBJ2-2; 9 bases are shared with TRBD2. J gave up 5 bases and V 1 base, and 11 bases lay outside the gene matches. CDR3 length equals 18 residues. Germline V CDR1 and CDR2: SGHTA, FQGNSA. CDR3 amino acids: CASSLGGGGGVTTGELFF. CDR3 nucleotide sequence: TGTGCCAGCAGCTTAGGCGGCGGCGGGGGGGTCACAACCGGGGAGCTGTTTTTT.

The chain is built from TRBV28 and TRBJ2-1, with D possibly TRBD2 on 5 matching bases. The V gene lost 7 bases and the J gene lost 9 bases, with 10 bases spanning the gap. Germline V gene sequence: CDR1 MDHEN, CDR2 SYDVKM. CDR3 length: 11 amino acids. The CDR3 spells CASTLGGEQFF. The CDR3 DNA is TGTGCCAGCACCCTAGGAGGTGAGCAGTTCTTC.

In its sample, this clone was seen once. The rearrangement links TRBV5-1 to TRBJ2-1; TRBD2 might be the D (5 bases). V lost 5 bases, J lost 0 bases, and 6 bases lay in between. The CDR3 runs 13 residues. Germline CDR1 and CDR2: SGHRS and YFSETQ. DNA of the CDR3: TGCGCCAGCAGTGGGAGCTCCTACAATGAGCAGTTCTTC. Protein: CASSGSSYNEQFF. Based on the CDR3 plus reference TRBV5-1 and TRBJ2-1, the full variable domain is KAGVTQTPRYLIKTRGQQVTLSCSPISGHRSVSWYQQTPGQGLQFLFEYFSETQRNKGNFPGRFSGRQFSNSRSEMNVSTLELGDSALYLCASSGSSYNEQFFGPGTRLTVL.

This sequence joins TRBV12-5 and TRBJ1-2; TRBD1 matches 10 bases. CDR1 is LGHNT, CDR2 FRNRAP, per germline. The CDR3 spans 16 residues. Germline trimming cut 0 bases from V and 2 bases from J; bases unmatched to any gene: 3. The CDR3 spells CASGLVTGGLNYGYTF. CDR3 coding DNA: TGTGCTAGTGGTTTGGTGACAGGGGGCTTGAACTATGGCTACACCTTC.

V gene TRBV5-1 combines with J gene TRBJ2-2; D is perhaps TRBD2 (6 bases). CDR3 length equals 15 residues. Trimming stripped 4 bases from V and 1 base from J, with 11 bases between. Looked up from germline, CDR1 is SGHRS and CDR2 is YFSETQ. CDR3 coding DNA: TGCGCCAGCAGCAGAGCGGAGGGGAACACCGGGGAGCTGTTTTTT. Protein product: CASSRAEGNTGELFF.

This chain uses TRBV7-3 with TRBJ1-1; D gene unclear. CDR3 size: 13 residues. Trimming took off 6 bases at V and 0 bases at J, with 8 bases between the two ends. Per the germline V gene, CDR1 is SGHTA and CDR2 is FQGTGA. CDR3 region: CASRASVNTEAFF. CDR3 DNA: TGTGCCAGCAGGGCCAGCGTGAACACTGAAGCTTTCTTT.

The chain carries TRBV5-1 and TRBJ2-1; D gene uncertain. The V and J ends lost 0 bases and 3 bases respectively, with 10 bases between them. The CDR3 loop spans 15 amino acids. The germline CDR1 and CDR2 sequences are SGHRS and YFSETQ. The chain's CDR3 is CASSLGAPDYNEQFF. CDR3 bases: TGCGCCAGCAGCTTGGGGGCGCCGGACTACAATGAGCAGTTCTTC.

This chain links TRBV5-6 with TRBJ2-7, with TRBD1 identical over 9 bases. The CDR3 extends over 16 amino acids. The germline CDR1 and CDR2 sequences are SGHDT and YYEEEE. V shed 4 bases, J shed 0 bases, and the junction held 8 bases outside the gene matches. DNA for the CDR3: TGTGCCAGCAGCCCGGACAGGGGAACAATCTCCTACGAGCAGTACTTC. Its translation is CASSPDRGTISYEQYF.

Points on this clone: In the same sample, other DNA sequences code for this CDR3. In nucleotides, the CDR3 is TGTGCCAGCAGGTTGGCAGGGGCCAACGTCCTGACTTTC. Protein product: CASRLAGANVLTF. The chain recombines TRBV12-3 or TRBV12-4 with TRBJ2-6; unclear D gene. The V end was cut by 6 bases, the J end by 4 bases, with 7 bases between. This CDR3 region has 13 residues.

The chain joins TRBV20-1 to TRBJ1-1; D is perhaps TRBD1 (5 bases). Germline CDR1 DFQATT, CDR2 SNEGSKA (reference sequence). This CDR3 has 11 residues. CDR3 nucleotides: TGCAGCACTACAGGGAACACTGAAGCTTTCTTT. Translation gives CSTTGNTEAFF.

The V call is TRBV28, the J call TRBJ1-1; perhaps TRBD1 as D (6 bases). This CDR3 region has 14 residues. V was pared by 5 bases and J by 1 base, with 11 bases between. Germline CDR1 reads MDHEN; CDR2 reads SYDVKM. The CDR3 here is CASSITTGNTEAFF. For the CDR3, the DNA is TGTGCCAGCAGTATCACGACAGGGAACACTGAAGCTTTCTTT.

This clone was seen only a few times. This chain joins TRBV5-4 and TRBJ2-2, with D perhaps matching TRBD1 (6 bases). This CDR3 is 17 amino acids long. Deletions cut 0 bases from V and 5 bases from J, with 17 bases between. Germline-derived CDR1 and CDR2 are SGHNT and YYREEE (reference sequence). CDR3 sequence (DNA): TGTGCCAGCAGCTTGGCCACGGGGCTAGGGGGAACCGGGGAGCTGTTTTTT. Protein product: CASSLATGLGGTGELFF.

This chain links TRBV29-1 with TRBJ1-2; D remains unclear. In germline, CDR1 is SQVTM, CDR2 ANQGSEA. This CDR3 is 12 amino acids long. Trimming left V 7 bases short and J 3 bases short, with 12 bases between. The CDR3 sequence: CSGRGIDYGYTF. The CDR3, as DNA: TGCAGCGGAAGAGGGATCGACTATGGCTACACCTTC. Variable domain in full (rest from reference TRBV29-1 and TRBJ1-2): SAVISQKPSRDICQRGTSLTIQCQVDSQVTMMFWYRQQPGQSLTLIATANQGSEATYESGFVIDKFPISRPNLTFSTLTVSNMSPEDSSIYLCSGRGIDYGYTFGSGTRLTVV.

V is TRBV7-2 and J is TRBJ1-2; 9 bases align to TRBD1. The germline V gene has CDR1 SGHTA and CDR2 FQGNSA. The V gene end was trimmed by 2 bases and the J gene end by 0 bases; junction bases not matched to a gene: 10. This CDR3 is 18 amino acids long. The CDR3 DNA is TGTGCCAGCAGCTTACTGGGACAGGGAACGGGGGCTAACTATGGCTACACCTTC. Its protein is CASSLLGQGTGANYGYTF.

The chain links TRBV7-8 to TRBJ1-3; possibly TRBD1 for D (6 bases). Germline assignment: CDR1 SGHVS and CDR2 FQNEAQ. The ends were cut back, 1 base at V and 3 bases at J, with 10 bases in the middle. The CDR3 runs to 15 residues. The CDR3 bases are TGTGCCAGCAGCTTAGGTGCAGGGGATGGAAACACCATATATTTT. It yields the protein CASSLGAGDGNTIYF. The complete variable domain, with remaining parts taken from reference TRBV7-8 and TRBJ1-3, reads GAGVSQSPRYKVAKRGQDVALRCDPISGHVSLFWYQQALGQGPEFLTYFQNEAQLDKSGLPSDRFFAERPEGSVSTLKIQRTQQEDSAVYLCASSLGAGDGNTIYFGEGSWLTVV.

The chain combines TRBV2 with TRBJ1-4; TRBD1 aligns across 7 bases. V lost 6 bases to trimming and J lost 8 bases; unmatched junction nucleotides: 6. Germline V gives CDR1 SNHLY, CDR2 FYNNEI. The CDR3 loop spans 13 amino acids. CDR3 amino acids: CASSPTGNEKLFF. The CDR3 DNA sequence: TGTGCCAGCAGCCCGACAGGGAACGAAAAACTGTTTTTT.

The genes are TRBV18 and TRBJ1-1, with 9 positions matching TRBD1. CDR1 is KGHSH and CDR2 is LQKENI in the germline V gene. J lost 4 bases, V lost 4 bases, and 7 bases had no gene match. There are 15 residues in the CDR3. CDR3 loop: CASSLQGAGGTEAFF. The CDR3 DNA is TGTGCCAGCTCACTACAGGGGGCCGGGGGCACTGAAGCTTTCTTT.

The rearrangement uses TRBV6-2 or TRBV6-3 and TRBJ1-1; TRBD1 matches 9 bases. Trimming at V came to 0 bases and at J to 1 base, leaving 3 bases not matched to a gene. Per germline, CDR1 MNHEY and CDR2 SVGEGT. The CDR3 length is 16 residues. CDR3 amino acids: CASSYSRDRANTEAFF. The CDR3 DNA reads TGTGCCAGCAGTTACTCTAGGGACAGGGCGAACACTGAAGCTTTCTTT.

The CDR3 sequence is CASSRDDRGTNYTF. CDR3 DNA: TGCGCCAGCAGCCGAGATGACAGGGGTACGAACTACACCTTC. The V call is TRBV4-1, the J call TRBJ1-2; 8 bases line up with TRBD1. Germline V lookup: CDR1 MGHRA, CDR2 YSYEKL. J gave up 10 bases and V 4 bases, and 11 bases lay outside the gene matches. CDR3 length: 14 amino acids.

This chain links TRBV24-1 with TRBJ2-5; perhaps TRBD1 as D (5 bases). The CDR3 sequence is 15 residues long. Germline CDR1 reads KGHDR; CDR2 reads SFDVKD. The ends were cut back, 2 bases at V and 5 bases at J, with 14 bases in the middle. The CDR3 loop reads CATSDSGHNAETQYF. In DNA form, the CDR3 reads TGTGCCACCAGTGATTCCGGACACAACGCGGAGACCCAGTACTTC.

The chain carries TRBV6-6 and TRBJ1-2; a weak D match, TRBD1 (5 bases). The V end was cut by 6 bases, the J end by 8 bases, with 13 bases between. Germline V gene lookup returns CDR1 MNHNY and CDR2 SVGAGI (reference sequence). There are 12 residues in the CDR3. CDR3 residues: CASRRDSLGYTF. CDR3 nucleotide sequence: TGTGCCAGCAGGAGAGACAGCTTGGGCTACACCTTC.

V gene TRBV12-3 or TRBV12-4 combines with J gene TRBJ1-5; no clear D. Trimming left V 3 bases short and J 7 bases short, with 7 bases between. The CDR3 has 12 residues. The CDR3 DNA reads as TGTGCCAGCAGTTTTGATGGCCAGCCCCAGCATTTT. It translates to CASSFDGQPQHF.

This clone has only a few counts. J is TRBJ2-1 and V is TRBV19, with D maybe TRBD2 (5 bases). In germline, CDR1 is LNHDA, CDR2 SQIVND (reference sequence). Trimming shortened V by 3 bases and J by 0 bases, and 6 bases separated the two germline ends. This CDR3 is built from 14 residues. CDR3 DNA sequence: TGTGCCAGTAGTATGGGGAGCTCCTACAATGAGCAGTTCTTC. Translation: CASSMGSSYNEQFF. The whole variable domain, remainder taken from reference TRBV19 and TRBJ2-1, is DGGITQSPKYLFRKEGQNVTLSCEQNLNHDAMYWYRQDPGQGLRLIYYSQIVNDFQKGDIAEGYSVSREKKESFPLTVTSAQKNPTAFYLCASSMGSSYNEQFFGPGTRLTVL.

With respect to this clone: Relative to the germline gene, one junction end is altered; a read error may explain this. This chain uses TRBV18 with TRBJ2-1; D unresolved. Per germline, CDR1 KGHSH and CDR2 LQKENI. The CDR3 has 13 residues. The CDR3 loop reads CASSPPVYNEQFF. The CDR3 nucleotides are TGTGCCAGCTCCCCACCCGTCTACAATGAGCAGTTCTTC.

In DNA form, the CDR3 reads TGTGCCAGCAGTTTAAGGGGCCGCCGCAGTATCGAGCAGTACTTC. It translates to CASSLRGRRSIEQYF. This chain uses TRBV27 with TRBJ2-7; D is possibly TRBD1 (5 bases). The ends were cut back, 2 bases at V and 6 bases at J, with 17 bases in the middle. The CDR3 extends over 15 amino acids. Looked up from germline, CDR1 is MNHEY and CDR2 is SMNVEV (reference sequence).

The CDR3 here is CASSDLQDSNQPQHF. DNA for the CDR3: TGTGCCAGCAGTGACCTACAGGATAGCAATCAGCCCCAGCATTTT. This sequence joins TRBV6-4 and TRBJ1-5; tentative D call: TRBD1 (5 bases). Germline V CDR1 and CDR2: MRHNA, SNTAGT. The length of the CDR3 is 15 residues. V lost 2 bases, J lost 0 bases, and 8 bases lay in between.

This chain uses TRBV6-1 with TRBJ1-2; D gene uncertain. The CDR3 runs to 15 residues. Trimming cost V 1 base and J 3 bases, with 12 bases left between them. In germline, CDR1 is MNHNS, CDR2 SASEGT. This CDR3 reads CASSEGGMVYYGYTF. The CDR3, as DNA: TGTGCCAGCAGTGAAGGCGGCATGGTATACTATGGCTACACCTTC.